The clone carrying this TCR beta chain has at least ten counts. Its antigen is unidentified. This CDR3 has 11 residues. V was shortened by 1 base and J by 7 bases, with 4 bases between the two germline ends. Per germline, CDR1 MNHNS and CDR2 SASEGT. This specimen comes from a study of CD8+CD57+ T cells in acquired aplastic anemia. Overall study context: On average, sorted CD4+ and CD8+ cells gave approximately 3 ug of DNA. Average CD4+ read depth in healthy donors was about 9.8 million reads. Study-level points and caveats: Comparison of patients with controls identified about 30 shared CD8+ CDR3 sequences. Levels of CD8+ Simpson's diversity were not significantly distinct in patients versus controls.

It was genomic DNA that served as the template for profiling TCR beta VDJ and CDR3. TCRdb itself ran the reads through MiXCR, one entry per CDR3 protein. This sample has about 210,000 distinct CDR3 sequences, with almost 35% found just once. The V gene is TRBV6-1, the J gene TRBJ1-2; D remains ambiguous. The sequence came from a human donor in good health, serving as a control. The material sequenced was sorted CD4+, CD8+, or CD8+CD57+ T cells (not recorded which) from PBMCs. The DNA of the CDR3 is TGTGCCAGCAGTGAAGGTATTGGCTACACCTTC. This translates into CASSEGIGYTF.